A selection of T cell receptor beta chains follows, all from one sample in a study of control samples from healthy donors and cancer patients. TCRdb keeps only in-frame clones here, not all; method: immunoSEQ multiplex PCR. The sample has about 98,000 clones; around 82% are singletons. Sequenced sample: blood. All receptors come from a man in his 60s in good health. The conserved cysteine and the conserved F or W are not part of the CDR3 here. The D gene is left open where the match is weak.

d_call v_call cdr3_aa
. TRBV2 ASSDEGYTEAF
TRBD1 TRBV5-1 ASSLDGQGAYEQY
. TRBV18 ASSPLAGRNTGELF
. TRBV6-5 ASSYATGLSEQF
. TRBV5-1 ASSLGSTSNTGELF
TRBD1 TRBV5-5 ASSLTIQGAQNTEAF
. TRBV7-9 ASSFQEVRGAEAF
. TRBV6-5 ASRKEEGGSYEQY
TRBD1 TRBV2 ASILTGQPNEKLF
. TRBV9 ASSMGQMNTEAF
. TRBV20-1 SASRGTGPQH
. TRBV9 ASSVGRGIQETQY
TRBD2 TRBV6-1 ASSEEGGSGSDTQY
. TRBV5-1 ASTEPKGGSEAF
. TRBV6-6 ASIAGESSYNSPLH
TRBD2 TRBV10-3 AIRILADHHNEQF
. TRBV4-2 ASSQEYILGSANQPQH
TRBD1 TRBV7-2 ASSSSQGAGMAQY
TRBD1 TRBV9 ASSVVGTGTGEQF
. TRBV9 ASSVGTNSYNEQF
TRBD2 TRBV10-3 AISGPSVAGSALGELF
. TRBV19 ASSISGRGRTEAF
TRBD2 TRBV28 ASTGTSGSFADNEQF
TRBD1 TRBV3-1/TRBV3-2 ASSQTGTTEAF
TRBD2 TRBV3-1/TRBV3-2 ASSQEKGLAGGRLSEQY
TRBD2 TRBV6-5 ASLRWGLAYEQY
. TRBV28 ASSLSGGDYEQY
. TRBV30 AWSGNWETQY
TRBD2 TRBV6-6 ASRLAGRNNEQF
TRBD1 TRBV3-1/TRBV3-2 ASSQERGTGFNYGYT
TRBD2 TRBV19 ASSIGTTLYEQY
. TRBV7-2 ASSFRAGTDTQY
. TRBV27 ASSFGAPLQNYGYT
TRBD1 TRBV30 AWGGQPNTEAF
TRBD2 TRBV3-1/TRBV3-2 ASSQGRIAGGPEQF
. TRBV5-1 ASSLGQVGDTQY